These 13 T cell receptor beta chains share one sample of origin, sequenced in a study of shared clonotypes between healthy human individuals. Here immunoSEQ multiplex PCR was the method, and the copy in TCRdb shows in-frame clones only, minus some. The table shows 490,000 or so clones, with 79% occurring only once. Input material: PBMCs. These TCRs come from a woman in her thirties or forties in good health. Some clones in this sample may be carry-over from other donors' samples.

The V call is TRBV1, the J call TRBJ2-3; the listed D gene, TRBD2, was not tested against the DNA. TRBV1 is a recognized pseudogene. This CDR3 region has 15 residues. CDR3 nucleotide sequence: TGCACCAGACAAACTTTAGCGGGCTGGGCAGATACGCAGTATTTT. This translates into CTRQTLAGWADTQYF.

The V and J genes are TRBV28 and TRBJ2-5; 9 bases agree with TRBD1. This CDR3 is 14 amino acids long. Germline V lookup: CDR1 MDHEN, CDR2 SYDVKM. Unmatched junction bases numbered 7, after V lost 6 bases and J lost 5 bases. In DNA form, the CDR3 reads TGTGCCAGCAGGGGCGGGACAGGGTTGGAGACCCAGTACTTC. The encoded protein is CASRGGTGLETQYF. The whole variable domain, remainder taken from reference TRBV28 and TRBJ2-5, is DVKVTQSSRYLVKRTGEKVFLECVQDMDHENMFWYRQDPGLGLRLIYFSYDVKMKEKGDIPEGYSVSREKKERFSLILESASTNQTSMYLCASRGGTGLETQYFGPGTRLLVL.

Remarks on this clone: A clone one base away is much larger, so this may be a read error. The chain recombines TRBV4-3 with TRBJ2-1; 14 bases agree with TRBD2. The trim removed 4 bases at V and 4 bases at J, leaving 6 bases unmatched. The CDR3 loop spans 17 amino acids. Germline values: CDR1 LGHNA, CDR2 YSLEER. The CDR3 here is CASSPGLAGVGYNEQFF. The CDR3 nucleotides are TGCGCCAGCAGCCCGGGACTAGCGGGAGTAGGGTACAATGAGCAGTTCTTC.

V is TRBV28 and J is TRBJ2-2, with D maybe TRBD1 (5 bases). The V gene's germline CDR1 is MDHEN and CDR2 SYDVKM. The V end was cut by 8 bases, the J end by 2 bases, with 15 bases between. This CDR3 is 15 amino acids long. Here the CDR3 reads CASQDRVQNTGELFF. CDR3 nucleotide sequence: TGTGCCAGCCAAGACAGAGTACAAAACACCGGGGAGCTGTTTTTT.

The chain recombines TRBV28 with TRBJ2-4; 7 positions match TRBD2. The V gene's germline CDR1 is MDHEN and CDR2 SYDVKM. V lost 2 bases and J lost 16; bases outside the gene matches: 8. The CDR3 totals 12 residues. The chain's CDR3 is CASSLGSGSAYF. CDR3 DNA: TGTGCCAGCAGTTTAGGTAGCGGGTCAGCATACTTC.

The CDR3 protein is CASSLVRGRDSTDTQYF. The CDR3 coding sequence is TGCGCCAGCAGCTTGGTTCGGGGCAGAGACAGCACAGATACGCAGTATTTT. The chain links TRBV5-1 to TRBJ2-3; the D gene could be TRBD1 or TRBD2 (5 bases each). Germline CDR1 and CDR2: SGHRS and YFSETQ. CDR3 length: 17 amino acids. Trimming cost V 0 bases and J 0 bases, with 14 bases left between them.

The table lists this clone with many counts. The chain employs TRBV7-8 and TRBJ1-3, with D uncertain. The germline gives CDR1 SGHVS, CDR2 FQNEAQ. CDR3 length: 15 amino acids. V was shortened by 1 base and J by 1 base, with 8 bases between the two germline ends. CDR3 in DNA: TGTGCCAGCAGCTTAGGAGTCCAATCTGGAAACACCATATATTTT. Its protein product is CASSLGVQSGNTIYF.

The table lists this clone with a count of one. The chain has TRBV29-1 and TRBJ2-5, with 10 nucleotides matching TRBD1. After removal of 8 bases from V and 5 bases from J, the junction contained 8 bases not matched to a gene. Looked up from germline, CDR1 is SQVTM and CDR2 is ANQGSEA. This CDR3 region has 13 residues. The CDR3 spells CSSGTGAWETQYF. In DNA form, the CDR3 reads TGCAGCTCCGGGACAGGGGCGTGGGAGACCCAGTACTTC.

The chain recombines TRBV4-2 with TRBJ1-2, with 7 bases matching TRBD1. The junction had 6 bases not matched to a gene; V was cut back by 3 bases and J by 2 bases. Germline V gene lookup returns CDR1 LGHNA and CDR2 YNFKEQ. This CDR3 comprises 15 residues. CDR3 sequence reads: CASSQVTGLNYGYTF. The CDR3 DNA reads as TGTGCCAGCAGCCAGGTGACAGGGCTCAACTATGGCTACACCTTC.

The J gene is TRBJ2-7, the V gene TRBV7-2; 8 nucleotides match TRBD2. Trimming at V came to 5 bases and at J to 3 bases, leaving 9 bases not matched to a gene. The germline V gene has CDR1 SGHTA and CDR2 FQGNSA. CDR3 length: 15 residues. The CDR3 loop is CASSPWVAGSYEQYF. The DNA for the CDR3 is TGTGCCAGCAGCCCCTGGGTAGCGGGAAGCTACGAGCAGTACTTC.

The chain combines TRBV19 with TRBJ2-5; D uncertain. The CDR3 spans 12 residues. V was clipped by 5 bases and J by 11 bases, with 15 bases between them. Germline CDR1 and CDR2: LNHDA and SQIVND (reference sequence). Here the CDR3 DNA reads TGTGCCAGTAGTTTTTCCTTAGGAGAGCAGTACTTC. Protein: CASSFSLGEQYF.

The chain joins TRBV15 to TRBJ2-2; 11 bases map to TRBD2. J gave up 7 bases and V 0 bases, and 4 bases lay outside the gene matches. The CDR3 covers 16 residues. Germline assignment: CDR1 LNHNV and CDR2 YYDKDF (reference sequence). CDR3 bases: TGTGCCACCAGCAGAGATAGTAGCGGGAGGGTCGGGGAGCTGTTTTTT. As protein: CATSRDSSGRVGELFF.

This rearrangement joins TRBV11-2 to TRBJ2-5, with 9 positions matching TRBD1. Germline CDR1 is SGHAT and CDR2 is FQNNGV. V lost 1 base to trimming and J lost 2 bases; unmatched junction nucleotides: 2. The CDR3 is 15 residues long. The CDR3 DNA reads TGTGCCAGCAGCTTAGGGGGGACAGGGCAAGAGACCCAGTACTTC. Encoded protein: CASSLGGTGQETQYF.